These 12 T cell receptor beta chains share one sample of origin, sequenced in a study of T cells in localized non-small cell lung cancer. Clones were read by immunoSEQ multiplex PCR, and TCRdb kept only the in-frame ones, dropping some. Here the sample spans some 72,000 clones, about 83% being singletons. Sequencing used peripheral blood, obtained before any cancer treatment. All receptors come from a man aged 35 to 69 with stage I lung adenocarcinoma.

The chain carries TRBV29-1 and TRBJ2-3; 7 bases fit TRBD2. In germline, CDR1 is SQVTM, CDR2 ANQGSEA. The CDR3 totals 16 residues. Trimming cost V 1 base and J 4 bases; bases outside gene matches: 11. The chain's CDR3 is CSVEGIAGVLADTQYF. DNA for the CDR3: TGCAGCGTTGAAGGAATCGCGGGAGTTTTAGCAGATACGCAGTATTTT.

CDR3 coding DNA: TGTGCCAGCAGCTCAAATGGCAGGGGGAACTATGGCTACACCTTC. Translating it yields CASSSNGRGNYGYTF. The chain combines TRBV9 with TRBJ1-2, with 7 bases that match TRBD1. From germline, CDR1 is SGDLS and CDR2 YYNGEE. V was pared by 4 bases and J by 2 bases, with 8 bases of the junction left unmatched. The CDR3 totals 15 residues.

The chain has TRBV27 and TRBJ2-1; D is tentatively TRBD1 or TRBD2 (6 bases each). Germline values: CDR1 MNHEY, CDR2 SMNVEV (reference sequence). The CDR3 is made up of 14 amino acids. V lost 6 bases and J lost 10, with 19 bases in between. In DNA, the CDR3 is TGTGCCAGCAGAGGAGGCTCGCAAGGGGGGGAGCAGTTCTTC. This codes for CASRGGSQGGEQFF.

This sequence joins TRBV6-1 and TRBJ2-1; no firm D call. Germline V lookup: CDR1 MNHNS, CDR2 SASEGT. The CDR3 extends over 12 amino acids. V was pared by 6 bases and J by 15 bases, with 18 bases between. The CDR3 loop is CASSEPTRSGFF. For the CDR3, the DNA is TGTGCCAGCAGCGAACCGACGCGGTCGGGGTTCTTC.

This clone came up once. The V gene is TRBV7-9, the J gene TRBJ1-2; D may be TRBD1 (5 bases). In germline, CDR1 is SEHNR, CDR2 FQNEAQ (reference sequence). This CDR3 is built from 16 residues. Trimming left V 6 bases short and J 8 bases short, with 25 bases between. In DNA form, the CDR3 reads TGTGCCAGCAGGAAAGGGGATACAGAAGGGGCGTGGGGCTACACCTTC. Encoded protein: CASRKGDTEGAWGYTF.

J is TRBJ2-1 and V is TRBV7-2, with 13 bases matching TRBD2. The CDR3 extends over 14 amino acids. Trimming took 4 bases from V and 10 from J; bases not matched to a gene: 4. The V gene's germline CDR1 is SGHTA and CDR2 FQGNSA. CDR3: CASSSRTSGGEQFF. Here the CDR3 DNA reads TGTGCCAGCAGCTCCCGGACTAGCGGGGGAGAGCAGTTCTTC. The variable domain in full, with the rest retrieved from reference TRBV7-2 and TRBJ2-1, is GAGVSQSPSNKVTEKGKDVELRCDPISGHTALYWYRQSLGQGLEFLIYFQGNSAPDKSGLPSDRFSAERTGGSVSTLTIQRTQQEDSAVYLCASSSRTSGGEQFFGPGTRLTVL.

CDR3 coding DNA: TGCAGTGCTAGGGTGGGGGGGACCCAGTACTTC. Encoded protein: CSARVGGTQYF. The chain carries TRBV20-1 and TRBJ2-5; perhaps TRBD2 as D (6 bases). V lost 3 bases, J lost 7 bases, and 9 bases lay in between. Germline V gene sequence: CDR1 DFQATT, CDR2 SNEGSKA (reference sequence). CDR3 size: 11 residues.

This clone was seen more than once but under ten times. The V gene is TRBV5-1, the J gene TRBJ1-2; TRBD1 agrees at 11 bases. The junction had 5 bases not matched to a gene; V was cut back by 4 bases and J by 3 bases. Per germline, CDR1 SGHRS and CDR2 YFSETQ. The CDR3 runs 15 residues. The CDR3 protein is CASSRTGQGDYGYTF. The CDR3 DNA sequence: TGCGCCAGCAGCCGGACGGGACAGGGGGACTATGGCTACACCTTC.

V and J are TRBV27 and TRBJ2-7; maybe TRBD1 (6 bases). Trimming took off 4 bases at V and 3 bases at J, with 13 bases between the two ends. Germline values: CDR1 MNHEY, CDR2 SMNVEV (reference sequence). This CDR3 spans 14 amino acids. CDR3 protein: CASSSQGAGYEQYF. CDR3 nucleotides: TGTGCCAGCAGTTCACAGGGTGCCGGCTACGAGCAGTACTTC.

The chain is built from TRBV18 and TRBJ2-2; D possibly corresponds to TRBD2 (6 bases). The CDR3 sequence is 13 residues long. V lost 6 bases to trimming and J lost 6 bases, with 11 bases between them. The germline V gene has CDR1 KGHSH and CDR2 LQKENI. This CDR3 is CASSLTGAGELFF. As DNA, the CDR3 is TGTGCCAGCTCCTTAACGGGGGCCGGGGAGCTGTTTTTT.

To note about this clone: In the same sample, other DNA sequences code for this CDR3. The chain employs TRBV7-3 and TRBJ2-1; 8 bases map to TRBD1. The V gene's germline CDR1 is SGHTA and CDR2 FQGTGA. Unmatched junction bases numbered 5, after V lost 4 bases and J lost 0 bases. The CDR3 has 16 residues. CDR3 in DNA: TGTGCCAGCAGCTCACGGACAGGGTCCTCCTACAATGAGCAGTTCTTC. Translation gives CASSSRTGSSYNEQFF.

CDR3 loop: CSVVPGTSGYNEQFF. In nucleotides, the CDR3 is TGCAGCGTCGTCCCCGGGACTAGCGGCTACAATGAGCAGTTCTTC. The chain has TRBV29-1 and TRBJ2-1, with 11 bases matching TRBD2. This CDR3 has 15 residues. V lost 6 bases and J lost 3; bases outside the gene matches: 7. Germline CDR1 SQVTM, CDR2 ANQGSEA.